The rows below give T cell receptor beta chains drawn from one sample of a study of cytomegalovirus exposure and HLA in healthy donors. The protocol was immunoSEQ multiplex PCR, while the TCRdb copy is restricted to in-frame clones and leaves out a portion. The sample lists some 150,000 clones, around four fifths occurring once. Sequencing was done on a sample of PBMCs. These TCRs come from a male donor in good health and CMV-seronegative. CDR3s include the opening cysteine and the closing phenylalanine or tryptophan. Rows may omit the clone size; those that give it use once, few, many or a size class.

>TRBV5-1|NA|TRBJ2-7
CASSSRQGAYEQYF
>TRBV6-5|NA|TRBJ1-1
CASFLTGMNTEAFF
>TRBV7-2|NA|TRBJ2-7
CASSFRSLAGGTREQYF
>TRBV6-5|NA|TRBJ2-7
CASSYKGFPSSYEQYF
>TRBV6-6|NA|TRBJ1-3
CASRTQGWHTIYF
>TRBV27|NA|TRBJ2-6
CASSPRGLAETPGANVLTF
>TRBV9|NA|TRBJ2-6
CASSGGRSGANVLTF
>TRBV7-6|NA|TRBJ2-1
CASSRDRVNNEQFF
>TRBV7-3|NA|TRBJ2-1
CASSLGSSGGYNEQFF
>TRBV30|NA|TRBJ2-5
CAWSARDFPQETQYF
>TRBV4-3|NA|TRBJ2-3
CASSQWRGTDTQYF
>TRBV4-1|few|TRBJ1-1
CASSQDQRVWGGDAFF
>TRBV7-2|NA|NA
CASGRGSPLSYEQYF
>TRBV2|NA|TRBJ2-3
CASSEVSDTQYF
>TRBV15|NA|TRBJ1-5
CATSKQGGGQPQHF
>TRBV5-4|NA|TRBJ2-3
CASSRTPSTDTQYF
>TRBV2|NA|TRBJ1-4
CATLRDRRFSVFF
>TRBV28|NA|TRBJ1-5
CARGRRQPQHF
>TRBV11-2|NA|TRBJ1-2
CASSPVSGVYGYTF
>TRBV4-2|NA|TRBJ2-3
CASSQRTSGGRDTQYF
>TRBV19|NA|TRBJ2-1
CASTRAYRRAYNEQFF
>TRBV15|NA|TRBJ1-6
CATRGGSYNSPLHF
>TRBV5-4|few|TRBJ2-7
CASSPGRDRVHEQYF
>TRBV5-5|NA|TRBJ2-7
CASRPLGGAYEQYF
>TRBV7-9|NA|TRBJ2-5
CASSLQGSPKGETQYF
>TRBV27|NA|TRBJ1-2
CASSTQDRANYGYTF
>TRBV19|once|TRBJ1-1
CAVRQGNTEAFF
>TRBV28|once|TRBJ1-1
CASSFMAKLNTEAFF
>TRBV28|few|TRBJ1-2
CASSKPTSTGVYGYTF
>TRBV14|NA|TRBJ2-1
CASSPLAGGQYNEQFF
>TRBV6-5|NA|TRBJ1-6
CASSYSGTPLHF
>TRBV7-9|NA|TRBJ2-1
CASSLPSGRRGEQFF
>TRBV15|once|TRBJ1-2
CATSGGGEVDGYTF
>TRBV7-2|few|TRBJ2-5
CASSSRGETQYF
>TRBV4-3|NA|TRBJ2-1
CASSQVFAGATYNEQFF
>TRBV11-2|NA|TRBJ2-5
CASSLDRGGAGETQYF
>TRBV19|few|TRBJ2-5
CASSMGGVLKGETQYF
>TRBV4-2|NA|TRBJ2-7
CASSPKVMSNSQVDEQYF
>TRBV14|NA|TRBJ1-1
CASSHGSRTEAFF
>TRBV7-2|NA|TRBJ1-2
CASSTRSTGTVYYGYTF
>TRBV7-9|NA|TRBJ1-3
CASSSGQGVSGNTIYF
>TRBV28|NA|TRBJ1-1
CANSLMAWDRNTEAFF
>TRBV7-6|NA|TRBJ1-5
CASSLGQGANLGNQPQHF
>TRBV5-1|NA|TRBJ2-3
CASSLGVTSGADTQYF
>TRBV7-9|NA|TRBJ2-7
CSSSFKPGQTIYEQYF
>TRBV7-2|NA|TRBJ2-4
CASSFPSGGNIQYF
>TRBV4-2|NA|TRBJ2-3
CASSPIRGDTQYF
>TRBV7-7|NA|TRBJ1-1
CASRPILRGRNTEAFF
>TRBV7-9|NA|TRBJ1-1
CASSDWTGVNTEAFF
>TRBV7-9|once|TRBJ2-7
CASSPTSGWAYEQYF
>TRBV10-3|NA|TRBJ2-7
CAISEYIQGENYEQYF
>TRBV9|NA|TRBJ2-3
CASSPPTGGLADTQYF
>TRBV7-2|NA|TRBJ2-3
CASSARTSGTPDTQYF
>TRBV6-1|few|TRBJ2-1
CASSEHGQPYNEQFF
>TRBV6-6|NA|TRBJ2-1
CASISMKGATYNEQFF
>TRBV2|few|TRBJ2-1
CASRSAGTGGMYNEQFF